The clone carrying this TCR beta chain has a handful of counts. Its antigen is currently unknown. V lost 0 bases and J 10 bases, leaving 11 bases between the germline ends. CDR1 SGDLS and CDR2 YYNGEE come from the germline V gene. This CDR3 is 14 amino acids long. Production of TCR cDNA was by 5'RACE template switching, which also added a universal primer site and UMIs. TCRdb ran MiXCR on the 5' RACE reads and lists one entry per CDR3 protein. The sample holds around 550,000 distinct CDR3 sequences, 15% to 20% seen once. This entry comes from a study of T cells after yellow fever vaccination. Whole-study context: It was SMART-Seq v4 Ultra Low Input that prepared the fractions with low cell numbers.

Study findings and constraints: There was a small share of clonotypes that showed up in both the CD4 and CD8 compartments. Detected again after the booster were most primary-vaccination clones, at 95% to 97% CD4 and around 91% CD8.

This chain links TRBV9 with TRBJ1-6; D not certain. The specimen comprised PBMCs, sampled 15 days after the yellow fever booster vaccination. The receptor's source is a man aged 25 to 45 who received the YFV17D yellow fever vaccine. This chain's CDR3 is CASSVEWEGSPLHF. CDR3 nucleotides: TGTGCCAGCAGCGTAGAGTGGGAAGGATCACCCCTCCACTTT. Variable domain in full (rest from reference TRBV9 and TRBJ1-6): DSGVTQTPKHLITATGQRVTLRCSPRSGDLSVYWYQQSLDQGLQFLIQYYNGEERAKGNILERFSAQQFPDLHSELNLSSLELGDSALYFCASSVEWEGSPLHFGNGTRLTVT.